The subject of this entry is one TCR beta chain. Terminally differentiated effector memory CD45RA+ cells were excluded by CCR7 positive selection of CD45RO-negative cells. This sample is drawn from a study of shared clonotypes between healthy human individuals. Study-wide context: Ranging from 18 to 49 in age, donors were a couple of women and three men.

CDR3 size: 17 residues. Germline CDR1 is MDHEN and CDR2 is SYDVKM. V was pared by 1 base and J by 7 bases, with 11 bases of the junction left unmatched. For every subset, genomic DNA was evenly distributed across several immunoSEQ plates. Clones were sequenced by immunoSEQ multiplex PCR, and TCRdb holds only the in-frame ones, with some missing. Here the sample spans approximately 1.9 million clones, just under 95% being singletons. The chain employs TRBV28 and TRBJ1-4; TRBD1 matches 8 bases. The receptor was isolated from a man younger than 35 in good health. Some clones in this sample may be carry-over from other donors' samples. Source material: naive CD8+ T cells from PBMCs. The CDR3 sequence is CASSLFPGQGRGEKLFF. Written as DNA, the CDR3 is TGTGCCAGCAGTTTATTTCCTGGACAGGGAAGGGGTGAAAAACTGTTTTTT.